This T cell receptor beta chain was sequenced during a study of OX40 agonist ivuxolimab in advanced cancers. Background for the entire study: Ivuxolimab was an agonistic, fully human IgG2 monoclonal antibody directed against OX40 (CD134), a costimulatory receptor. The paper describes the monotherapy dose-escalation part (N ≈ 52 patients) of the phase I trial of ivuxolimab. The point of sequencing TCRbeta in the periphery was to test whether ivuxolimab changed TCR sequence diversity and drove clonal T-cell expansion. A male proportion of almost 85% and a mean age of 60 years, ranging from 23 to 79, were recorded for the dose-escalation cohort. Prior anti-PD-1, anti-PD-L1 or anti-CTLA-4 therapy was permitted, and checkpoint inhibitors had been received by approximately 39% of dose-escalation patients. Partial responses were achieved by three dose-escalation patients, of whom one had hepatocellular carcinoma and two had cutaneous melanoma. Of the approximately 50 dose-escalation patients, hepatocellular carcinoma was present in about 20, melanoma in approximately 15, renal cell carcinoma in 9 and head and neck cancer in 9. Intravenous ivuxolimab was administered to patients every 2 weeks at six dose levels: 0.01, 0.1, 0.3, 1.5, 3 and 10 mg/kg. The investigation overall reported the following: The antigen specificity of the clonally expanded peripheral T cells was not determined. Clonal expansion of both CD4+ and CD8+ blood T cells was observed from baseline to week 6 at doses 0.1 to 3.0 mg/kg. Low levels of normalized T-cell clonal expansion were also seen in some patients who did not respond. After ivuxolimab, CD8+ T cells had more expanded clones than CD4+ T cells on average. In the 0.1-3.0 mg/kg groups, partial responders had among the lowest normalized peripheral clonal expansion, particularly in CD8+ T cells.

Taken from cysteine to phenylalanine, the CDR3 has 16 residues. Only CDR3 DNA is held: 48 bases, read in frame from base 1. Reading the germline V gene (reference sequence) gives CDR1 SGHNT and CDR2 YYREEE. Between the V and J ends, shortened by 4 bases and 0 bases respectively, the junction contains 16 bases. Genomic DNA was extracted from sorted cells for sequencing of the TCRbeta CDR3 region. The immunoSEQ Assay was used for sequencing of TCRbeta CDR3 regions. TCRdb took over this immuneACCESS table, retaining in-frame rearrangements with V and J assigned. Such tables are incomplete; in checked studies, under half of the missing clones stem from an unresolved V gene, and the remainder is unexplained. The sample table shows roughly 56,000 clones, and about 86% are seen once. The ten largest make up around 0.9% of the sample. The trial excluded patients who had a history of autoimmune disease or who were on systemic immunosuppression. Peripheral blood for TCR sequencing was collected from all dose cohorts at baseline, on cycle 4 day 1, and on cycle 7 day 1. The samples were taken from a phase I, first-in-human, multicenter, open-label dose-escalation trial of ivuxolimab. Adults with locally advanced or metastatic melanoma, renal cell, hepatocellular, or head and neck squamous cell carcinoma were enrolled in the trial. Before TCR sequencing, CD4+ T cells and CD8+ T cells were sorted from peripheral blood as separate populations.

Worth noting for this clone: The specificity of this receptor is unknown. No base-level quality is on record; no much larger clone is a single base apart.

The sequence is built from TRBV5-4 and TRBJ2-5; TRBD2 is a possible D gene, resting on 6 matching bases. Sequences were derived from CD4+ or CD8+ T cells sorted from blood, sampled in a trial of the OX40 agonist ivuxolimab. This TCR was recovered from an adult with an advanced solid tumor such as melanoma, head and neck, liver or kidney cancer. The CDR3 protein sequence reads: CASSPHLGDYQETQYF. The nucleotide sequence is given as TGTGCCAGCAGCCCCCACTTGGGGGACTACCAAGAGACCCAGTACTTC.